This T cell receptor (beta chain) came from a study of blood T cell repertoires in COVID-19. Measured with immunoSEQ multiplex PCR; TCRdb has only the in-frame clones, and not every one. The sample gives 140,000 to 150,000 clones, around nine tenths of which show up once; 10% is in the top ten. The V and J ends lost 3 bases and 8 bases, in that order; junction bases with no gene match: 12. Germline V gene lookup returns CDR1 SQVTM and CDR2 ANQGSEA. The CDR3 is 15 amino acids. The genes are TRBV29-1 and TRBJ2-1, with 8 positions matching TRBD1. Sequenced sample: peripheral blood. The sequence derives from a man between 60 and 75 years old with active or convalescent COVID-19. CDR3 residues: CSVDELGTGRDEQFF. The CDR3 DNA is TGCAGCGTTGATGAACTAGGGACAGGTCGGGATGAGCAGTTCTTC.